This T cell receptor (beta chain) was identified during a study of blood T cells in healthy people across ages. Only a few counts were recorded for this clonotype. The CDR3 is 15 amino acids. Trimming removed 5 bases from V and 4 bases from J; junction bases left unmatched: 6. CDR1 is SGHNT, CDR2 YENEEA, per germline. Through a sample-barcoded 5' primer and a J-beta primer mix, a second PCR was run for roughly 7 to 12 cycles. Each sample provided no less than 3 million CDR3-containing paired-end reads. TCRdb reanalysed the 5' RACE reads using MiXCR and keeps one entry per CDR3 protein. The data show roughly 500,000 distinct CDR3 sequences, with approximately 25% seen just once and around 10% held by the top ten. These same records also appear under a second study, on T cells of mothers and their children. That source reports: Using approximately 1.5 ug per 15 ul, all extracted RNA underwent cDNA synthesis.

The sequence came from a boy younger than 18 in good health. The genes are TRBV11-3 and TRBJ2-3; TRBD1 agrees at 10 bases. Sequencing was done on a sample of blood. The DNA of the CDR3 is TGTGCCAGCAGCCCCGGGACAGGGGCTGCAGATACGCAGTATTTT. As protein: CASSPGTGAADTQYF.